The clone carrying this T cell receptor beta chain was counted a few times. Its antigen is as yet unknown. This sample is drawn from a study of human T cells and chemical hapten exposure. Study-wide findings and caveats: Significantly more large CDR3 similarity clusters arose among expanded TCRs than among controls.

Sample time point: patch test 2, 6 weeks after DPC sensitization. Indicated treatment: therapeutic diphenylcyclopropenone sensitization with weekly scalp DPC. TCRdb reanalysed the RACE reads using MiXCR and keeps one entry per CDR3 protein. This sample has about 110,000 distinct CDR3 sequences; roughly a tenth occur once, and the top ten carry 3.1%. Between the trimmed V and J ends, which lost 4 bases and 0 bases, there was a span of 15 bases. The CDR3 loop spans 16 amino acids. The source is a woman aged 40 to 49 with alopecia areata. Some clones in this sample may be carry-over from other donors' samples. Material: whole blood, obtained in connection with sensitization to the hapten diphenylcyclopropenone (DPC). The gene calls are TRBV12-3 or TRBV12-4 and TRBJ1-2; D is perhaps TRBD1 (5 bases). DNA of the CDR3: TGTGCCAGCAGTTCGGGGGAATCGGCTGCTAACTATGGCTACACCTTC. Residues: CASSSGESAANYGYTF.